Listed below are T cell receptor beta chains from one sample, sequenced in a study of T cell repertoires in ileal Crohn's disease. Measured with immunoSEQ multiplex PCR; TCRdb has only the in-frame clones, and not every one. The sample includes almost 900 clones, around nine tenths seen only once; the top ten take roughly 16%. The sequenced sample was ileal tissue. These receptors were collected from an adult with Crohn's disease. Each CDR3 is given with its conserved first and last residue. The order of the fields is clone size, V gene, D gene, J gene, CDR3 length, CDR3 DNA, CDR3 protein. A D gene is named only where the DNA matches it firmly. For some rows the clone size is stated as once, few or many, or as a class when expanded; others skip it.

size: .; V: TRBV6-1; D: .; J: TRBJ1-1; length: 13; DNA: TGTGCCAGCAGATTAGACAGGTCAGCTGAAGCTTTCTTT; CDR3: CASRLDRSAEAFF
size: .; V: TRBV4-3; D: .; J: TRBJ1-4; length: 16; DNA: TGCGCCAGCAGCCGCTTACAGGGCGCACCAACATTCAAACTGTTTTTT; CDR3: CASSRLQGAPTFKLFF
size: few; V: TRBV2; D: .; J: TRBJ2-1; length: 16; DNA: TGTGCCAGCAGTGTCGTAGCGGTTTACTCCTACAATGAGCAGTTCTTC; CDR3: CASSVVAVYSYNEQFF
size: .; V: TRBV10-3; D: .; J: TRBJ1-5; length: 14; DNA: TGTGCCATCAGGGACGGAAGGGCGGGTTCAGCCCAGCATTTT; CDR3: CAIRDGRAGSAQHF
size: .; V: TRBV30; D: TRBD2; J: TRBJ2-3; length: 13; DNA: TGTGCCCTTGGGGCGGGGGGCACAGATACGCAGTATTTT; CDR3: CALGAGGTDTQYF
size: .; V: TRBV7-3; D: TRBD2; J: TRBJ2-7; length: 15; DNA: TGTGCCAGCAGCTTAGAGGGCGGGAGAGGCTACGAGCAGTACTTC; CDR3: CASSLEGGRGYEQYF
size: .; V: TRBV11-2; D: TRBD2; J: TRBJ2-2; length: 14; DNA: TGTGCCAGCAGGACTAGCGGGAGTACCGGGGAGCTGTTTTTT; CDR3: CASRTSGSTGELFF
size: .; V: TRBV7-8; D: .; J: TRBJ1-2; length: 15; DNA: TGTGCCAGCAGCTCCTCTTCTTCGGGGAGCTATGGCTACACCTTC; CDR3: CASSSSSSGSYGYTF
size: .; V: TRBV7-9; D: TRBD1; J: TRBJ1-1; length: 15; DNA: TGTGCCAGCAGCGTTAACCAGGGGGCTGCGGCTGAAGCTTTCTTT; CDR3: CASSVNQGAAAEAFF
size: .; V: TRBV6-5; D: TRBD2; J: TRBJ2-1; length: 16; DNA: TGTGCCAGCAGTTACTCTCGACTAGCGGGGTGGGACGAGCAGTTCTTC; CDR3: CASSYSRLAGWDEQFF
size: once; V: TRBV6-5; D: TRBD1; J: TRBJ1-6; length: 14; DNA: TGTGCCAGCTCCACAGGGGAGGCAAGTTCACCCCTCCACTTT; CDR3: CASSTGEASSPLHF
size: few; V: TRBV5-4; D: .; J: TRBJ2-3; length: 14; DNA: TGTGCCAGCAGCCGGGCGGGTAATCCCGATACGCAGTATTTT; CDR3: CASSRAGNPDTQYF
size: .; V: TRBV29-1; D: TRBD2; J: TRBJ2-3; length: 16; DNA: TGCAGCGTTGAACCGAACCTAGCGGGTTTCACAGATACGCAGTATTTT; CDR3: CSVEPNLAGFTDTQYF
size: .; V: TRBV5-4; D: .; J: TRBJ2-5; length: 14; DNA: TGTGCCAGCAGCTTGGAGGCTAGCCAAGAGACCCAGTACTTC; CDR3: CASSLEASQETQYF
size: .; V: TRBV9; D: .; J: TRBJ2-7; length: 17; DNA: TGTGCCAGCAGCGTGGCCTTCTCTAGCGAAGGTGGTTACGAGCAGTACTTC; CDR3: CASSVAFSSEGGYEQYF
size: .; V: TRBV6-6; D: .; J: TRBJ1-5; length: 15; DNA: TGTGCCAGCAGCCTCAGTGACTATAGCAATCAGCCCCAGCATTTT; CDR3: CASSLSDYSNQPQHF
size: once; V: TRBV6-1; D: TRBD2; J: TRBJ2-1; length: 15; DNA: TGTGCCAGCAGTGACGGGACTAGCGACTACAATGAGCAGTTCTTC; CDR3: CASSDGTSDYNEQFF
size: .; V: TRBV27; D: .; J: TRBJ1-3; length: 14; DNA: TGTGCCAGCAGGAAGGAGCAGGGAGGAAACACCATATATTTT; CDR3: CASRKEQGGNTIYF
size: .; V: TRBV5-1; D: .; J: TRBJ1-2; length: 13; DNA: TGCGCCAGCAGCTTGGCGGGGGGAAGTGGCTACACCTTC; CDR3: CASSLAGGSGYTF
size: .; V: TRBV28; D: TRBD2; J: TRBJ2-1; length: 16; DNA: TGTGCCAGCAGCCCCCCGAGGACTAGTAGCGGCAATGAGCAGTTCTTC; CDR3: CASSPPRTSSGNEQFF
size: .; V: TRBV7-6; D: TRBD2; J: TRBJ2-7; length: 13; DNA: TGTGCCAGCAGCCGAGGACTAGCTCCCGAGCAGTACTTC; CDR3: CASSRGLAPEQYF
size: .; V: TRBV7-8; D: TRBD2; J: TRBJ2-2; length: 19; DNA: TGTGCCAGCAGCCACCGGACAGGGCTAGCGGGAGCGTACACCGGGGAGCTGTTTTTT; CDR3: CASSHRTGLAGAYTGELFF
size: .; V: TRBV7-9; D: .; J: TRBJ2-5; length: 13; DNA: TGTGCCAGCAGCTTGACAGTTACAGAGACCCAGTACTTC; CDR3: CASSLTVTETQYF
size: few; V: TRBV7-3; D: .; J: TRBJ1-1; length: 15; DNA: TGTGCCAGCAGCTTAGTAGCCAGCTTGGACACTGAAGCTTTCTTT; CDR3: CASSLVASLDTEAFF
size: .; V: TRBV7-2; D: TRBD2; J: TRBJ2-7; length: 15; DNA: TGTGCCAGCAGCTTAGTGGCTAGCGGGAGCTACGAGCAGTACTTC; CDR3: CASSLVASGSYEQYF
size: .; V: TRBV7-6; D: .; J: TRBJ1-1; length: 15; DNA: TGTGCCAGCAGCTTAGGGGTTGGGGGGACCACTGAAGCTTTCTTT; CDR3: CASSLGVGGTTEAFF
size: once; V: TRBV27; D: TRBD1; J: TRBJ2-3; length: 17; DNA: TGTGCCAGCAGTCCCCGGGACAGGTTAACTAGCACAGATACGCAGTATTTT; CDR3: CASSPRDRLTSTDTQYF
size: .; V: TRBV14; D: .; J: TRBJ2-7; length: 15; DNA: TGTGCCAGCAGCCCTGTGGGCAGGGTGGGCTACGAGCAGTACTTC; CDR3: CASSPVGRVGYEQYF
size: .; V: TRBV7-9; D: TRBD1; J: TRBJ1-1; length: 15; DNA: TGTGCCAGCAGCTTCACAGGGGCGTTGAACACTGAAGCTTTCTTT; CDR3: CASSFTGALNTEAFF
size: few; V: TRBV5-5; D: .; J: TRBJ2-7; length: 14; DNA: TGTGCCAGCAGCTATGGTAGGGGGGGCTACGAGCAGTACTTC; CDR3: CASSYGRGGYEQYF
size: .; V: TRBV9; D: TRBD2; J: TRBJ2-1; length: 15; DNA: TGTGCCAGCAGCCAGGCTAGCGGATCCTACAATGAGCAGTTCTTC; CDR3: CASSQASGSYNEQFF
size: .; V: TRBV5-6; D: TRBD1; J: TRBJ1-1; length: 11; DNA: TGTGCCAGCAGCTGGGACAGTGAAGCTTTCTTT; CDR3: CASSWDSEAFF
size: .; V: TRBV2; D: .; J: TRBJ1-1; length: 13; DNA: TGTGCCAGCAGAAGCTTCGGGAAGTCTGAAGCTTTCTTT; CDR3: CASRSFGKSEAFF
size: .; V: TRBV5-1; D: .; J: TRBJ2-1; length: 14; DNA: TGCGCCAGCAGCCTGGACAGCTCCTACAATGAGCAGTTCTTC; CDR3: CASSLDSSYNEQFF
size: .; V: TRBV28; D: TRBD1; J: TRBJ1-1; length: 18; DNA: TGTGCCAGCAGTTTTTCCGCCGCAGGGGGCTCACTCGACACTGAAGCTTTCTTT; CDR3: CASSFSAAGGSLDTEAFF
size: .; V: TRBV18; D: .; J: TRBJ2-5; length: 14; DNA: TGTGCCAGCTCACCAAAGAGCGTCCAAGAGACCCAGTACTTC; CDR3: CASSPKSVQETQYF
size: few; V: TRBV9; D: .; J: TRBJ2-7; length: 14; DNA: TGTGCCAGCAGCGCTGGAGGCGCCTCCTACGAGCAGTACTTC; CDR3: CASSAGGASYEQYF
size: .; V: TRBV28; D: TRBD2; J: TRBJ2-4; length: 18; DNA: TGTGCCAGCAGTTTAAGGACTAGCGGGATGTTAGCCAAAAACATTCAGTACTTC; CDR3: CASSLRTSGMLAKNIQYF
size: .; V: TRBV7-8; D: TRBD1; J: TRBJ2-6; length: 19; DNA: TGTGCCAGCAGCTTAGACCTCGGGACAGGAAGGCTTGGGGCCAACGTCCTGACTTTC; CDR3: CASSLDLGTGRLGANVLTF
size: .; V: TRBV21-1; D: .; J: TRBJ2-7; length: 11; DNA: TGTGCCAGCAGCAGAGGATGGGAGCAGTACTTC; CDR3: CASSRGWEQYF
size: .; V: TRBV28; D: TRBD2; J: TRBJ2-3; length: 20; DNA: TGTGCCAGCAGTTTACCGGAGCCGGGACTAGGAGGAGGGATCACAGATACGCAGTATTTT; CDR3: CASSLPEPGLGGGITDTQYF
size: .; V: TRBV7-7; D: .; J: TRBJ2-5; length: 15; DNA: TGTGCCAGCAGCTTACAGGGGGGCCCCCAAGAGACCCAGTACTTC; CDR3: CASSLQGGPQETQYF
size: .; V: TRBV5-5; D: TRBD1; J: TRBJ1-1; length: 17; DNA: TGTGCCAGCAGCATCCGGGACAGGGGATACATGAACACTGAAGCTTTCTTT; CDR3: CASSIRDRGYMNTEAFF
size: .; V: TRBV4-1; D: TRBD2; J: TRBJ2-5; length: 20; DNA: TGCGCCAGCAGCCAAGATCGAGAGGCTAGCGGGAGTGTGGCCCAAGAGACCCAGTACTTC; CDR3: CASSQDREASGSVAQETQYF
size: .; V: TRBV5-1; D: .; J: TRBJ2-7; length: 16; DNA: TGCGCCAGCAGCTCTACTATGACAGCTTCCCCTTACGAGCAGTACTTC; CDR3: CASSSTMTASPYEQYF
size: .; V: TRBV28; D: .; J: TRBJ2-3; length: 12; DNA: TGTGCCAGCAGACCTGCCAGATTGTCACAGTATTTT; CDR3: CASRPARLSQYF
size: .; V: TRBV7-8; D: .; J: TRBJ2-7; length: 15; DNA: TGTGCCAGCAGAGAACTAGCAAGGGCCCCCTACGAGCAGTACTTC; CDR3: CASRELARAPYEQYF
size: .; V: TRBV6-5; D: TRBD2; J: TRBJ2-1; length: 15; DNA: TGTGCCGGAGGCAGCGGGAGGGCCTTGGGTAATGAGCAGTTCTTC; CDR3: CAGGSGRALGNEQFF
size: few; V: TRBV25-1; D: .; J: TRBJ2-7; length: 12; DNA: TGTGCCAGCAGCGGGACTTTCTACGAGCAGTACTTC; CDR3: CASSGTFYEQYF
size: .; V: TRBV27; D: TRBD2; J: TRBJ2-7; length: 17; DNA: TGTGCCAGCAGTCGACGTATAATAGCGGGAGCGACTTACGAGCAGTACTTC; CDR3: CASSRRIIAGATYEQYF